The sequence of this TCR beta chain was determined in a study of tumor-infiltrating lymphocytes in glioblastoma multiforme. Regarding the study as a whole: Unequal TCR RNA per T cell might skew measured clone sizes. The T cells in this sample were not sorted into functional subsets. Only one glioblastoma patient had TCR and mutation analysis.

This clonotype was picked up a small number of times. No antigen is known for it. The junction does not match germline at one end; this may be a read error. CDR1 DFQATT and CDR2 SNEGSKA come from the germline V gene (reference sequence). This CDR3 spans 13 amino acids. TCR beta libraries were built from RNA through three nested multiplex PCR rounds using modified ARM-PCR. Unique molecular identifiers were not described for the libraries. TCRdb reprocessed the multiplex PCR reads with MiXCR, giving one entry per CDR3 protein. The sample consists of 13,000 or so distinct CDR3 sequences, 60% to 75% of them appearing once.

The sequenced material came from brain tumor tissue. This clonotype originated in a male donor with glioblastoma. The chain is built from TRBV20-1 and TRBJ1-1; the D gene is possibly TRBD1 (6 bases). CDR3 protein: CGASGQLNTEAFF. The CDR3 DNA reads TGCGGTGCTAGCGGACAGTTGAACACTGAAGCTTTCTTT.